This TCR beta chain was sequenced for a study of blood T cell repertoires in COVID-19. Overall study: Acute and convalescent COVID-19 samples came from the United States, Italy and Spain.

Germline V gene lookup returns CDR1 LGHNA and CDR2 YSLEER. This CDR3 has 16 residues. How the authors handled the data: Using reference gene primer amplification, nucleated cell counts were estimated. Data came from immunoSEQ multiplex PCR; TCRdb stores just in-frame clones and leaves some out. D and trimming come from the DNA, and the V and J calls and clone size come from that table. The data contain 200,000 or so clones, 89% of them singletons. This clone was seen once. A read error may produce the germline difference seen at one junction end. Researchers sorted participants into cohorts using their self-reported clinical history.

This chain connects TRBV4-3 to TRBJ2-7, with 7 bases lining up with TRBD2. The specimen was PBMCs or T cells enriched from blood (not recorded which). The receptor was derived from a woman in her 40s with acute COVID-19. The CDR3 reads CASSQDFGGNSNEQYF. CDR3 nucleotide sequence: TGCGCCAGCAGCCAAGATTTCGGGGGGAACTCCAACGAGCAGTACTTC.